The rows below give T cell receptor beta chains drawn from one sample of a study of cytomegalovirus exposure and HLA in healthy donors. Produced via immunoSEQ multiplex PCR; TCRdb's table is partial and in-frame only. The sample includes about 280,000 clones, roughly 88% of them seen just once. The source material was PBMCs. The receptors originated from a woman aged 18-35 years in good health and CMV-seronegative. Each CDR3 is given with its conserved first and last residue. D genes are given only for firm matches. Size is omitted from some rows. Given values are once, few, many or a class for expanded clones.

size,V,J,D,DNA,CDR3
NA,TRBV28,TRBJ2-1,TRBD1,TGTGCCAGCAGCGCCGGGGGGACAGGGCCCCCCAATGAGCAGTTCTTC,CASSAGGTGPPNEQFF
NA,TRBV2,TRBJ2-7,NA,TGTGCCAGCGTCGGGGTCCACTACGAGCAGTACTTC,CASVGVHYEQYF
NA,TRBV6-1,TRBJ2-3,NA,TGTGCCAGCATTTATGAGGGAACCACAGATACGCAGTATTTT,CASIYEGTTDTQYF
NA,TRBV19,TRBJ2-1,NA,TGTGCCAGTAGGGGGGCATACGATGAGCAGTTCTTC,CASRGAYDEQFF
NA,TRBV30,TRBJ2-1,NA,TGTGCCTGGAACGCAGGCTCCTACAATGAGCAGTTCTTC,CAWNAGSYNEQFF
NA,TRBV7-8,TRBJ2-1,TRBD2,TGTGCCAGCAGCTGGTCATGGAATCTAGCGGGAGGGCAGTACAATGAGCAGTTCTTC,CASSWSWNLAGGQYNEQFF
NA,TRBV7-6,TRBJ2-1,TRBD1,TGTGCCAGCAGCCCGAGGACAGGGGGTGGCGATGAGCAGTTCTTC,CASSPRTGGGDEQFF
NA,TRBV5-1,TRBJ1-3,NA,TGCGCCAGCAGCTTGGAAGGGGGACCTGGAAACACCATATATTTT,CASSLEGGPGNTIYF
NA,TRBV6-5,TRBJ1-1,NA,TGTGCCAGCAGTCTGGGGCGCAACACTGAAGCTTTCTTT,CASSLGRNTEAFF
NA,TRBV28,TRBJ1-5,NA,TGTGCCAGCAGTTTAGACGGACTCCCGATGGAGACCCAGCATTTT,CASSLDGLPMETQHF
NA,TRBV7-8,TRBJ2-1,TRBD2,TGTGCCAGCAGCTTAGCCGCTAGCGGGAGTTACAATGAGCAGTTCTTC,CASSLAASGSYNEQFF
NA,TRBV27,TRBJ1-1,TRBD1,TGTGCCAGCGGGACAGGGGGCACTGAAGCTTTCTTT,CASGTGGTEAFF
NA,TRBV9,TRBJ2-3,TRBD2,TGTGCCAGCAGCGTAGGGGGGACTAGCGATGGAGATACGCAGTATTTT,CASSVGGTSDGDTQYF
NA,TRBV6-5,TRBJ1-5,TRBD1,TGTGCCAGCAAGGCGGACAGGGATCAGCCCCAGCATTTT,CASKADRDQPQHF
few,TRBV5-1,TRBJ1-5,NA,TGCGCCAGCAGCCTAGATAGCAATCAGCCCCAGCATTTT,CASSLDSNQPQHF
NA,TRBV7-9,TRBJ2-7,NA,TGTGCCAGCAGCCGAGCCTACGAGCAGTACTTC,CASSRAYEQYF
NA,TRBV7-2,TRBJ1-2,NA,TGTGCCAGCAGCTACGGGACTCTTTATGGCTACACCTTC,CASSYGTLYGYTF
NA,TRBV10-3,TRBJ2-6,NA,TGTGCCATCAGTGAGTCGACAGAAAGCTCTGGGGCCAACGTCCTGACTTTC,CAISESTESSGANVLTF
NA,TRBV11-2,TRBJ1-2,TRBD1,TGTGCCAGCAGCCTACGTAAGGGACAGAACTATGGCTACACCTTC,CASSLRKGQNYGYTF
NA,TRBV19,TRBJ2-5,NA,TGTGCCACCTTCCGGGACACACAAGAGACCCAGTACTTC,CATFRDTQETQYF
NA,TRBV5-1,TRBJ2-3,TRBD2,TGCGCCAGCAGCTTGGCCGAAGCTAGCGGTACAGATACGCAGTATTTT,CASSLAEASGTDTQYF
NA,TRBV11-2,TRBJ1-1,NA,TGTGCCAGCACCGCCTTAGTCTCGGTCTACACTGAAGCTTTCTTT,CASTALVSVYTEAFF
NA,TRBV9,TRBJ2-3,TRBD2,TGTGCCAGCAGCCCCGAGACTAGCGGACTCTTAGGTACGCAGTATTTT,CASSPETSGLLGTQYF
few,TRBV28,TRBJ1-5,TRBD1,TGTGCCAGCAGCGACAGGGGCCGACAGCCCCAGCATTTT,CASSDRGRQPQHF